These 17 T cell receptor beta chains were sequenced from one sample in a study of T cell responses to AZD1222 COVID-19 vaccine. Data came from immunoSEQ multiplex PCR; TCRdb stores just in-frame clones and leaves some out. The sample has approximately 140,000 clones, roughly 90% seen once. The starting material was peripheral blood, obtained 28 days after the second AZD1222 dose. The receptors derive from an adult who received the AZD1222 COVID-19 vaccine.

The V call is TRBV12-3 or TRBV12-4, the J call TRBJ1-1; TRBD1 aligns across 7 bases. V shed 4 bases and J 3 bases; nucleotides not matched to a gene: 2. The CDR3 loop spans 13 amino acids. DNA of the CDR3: TGTGCCAGCAGTTCACAGGGGTACACTGAAGCTTTCTTT. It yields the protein CASSSQGYTEAFF.

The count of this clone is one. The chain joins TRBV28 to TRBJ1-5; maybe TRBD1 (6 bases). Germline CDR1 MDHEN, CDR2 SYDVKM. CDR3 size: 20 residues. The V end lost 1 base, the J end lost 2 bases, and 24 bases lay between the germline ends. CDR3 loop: CASSLSSALRGTVGNQPQHF. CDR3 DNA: TGTGCCAGCAGTTTATCATCGGCACTCAGGGGCACGGTTGGCAATCAGCCCCAGCATTTT.

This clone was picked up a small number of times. The CDR3 DNA is TGTGCCAGCGGACCTTTGTCCACTGAAGCTTTCTTT. This gives the protein CASGPLSTEAFF. The chain recombines TRBV12-3 or TRBV12-4 with TRBJ1-1, with D unclear. V was cut by 8 bases and J by 4 bases, with 11 bases left in between. This CDR3 has 12 residues.

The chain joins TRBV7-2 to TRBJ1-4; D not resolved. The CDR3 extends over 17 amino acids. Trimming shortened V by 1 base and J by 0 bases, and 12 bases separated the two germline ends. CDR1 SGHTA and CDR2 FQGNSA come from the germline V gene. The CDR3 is CASSLVGTAATNEKLFF. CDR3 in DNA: TGTGCCAGCAGCTTAGTCGGAACAGCTGCAACTAATGAAAAACTGTTTTTT.

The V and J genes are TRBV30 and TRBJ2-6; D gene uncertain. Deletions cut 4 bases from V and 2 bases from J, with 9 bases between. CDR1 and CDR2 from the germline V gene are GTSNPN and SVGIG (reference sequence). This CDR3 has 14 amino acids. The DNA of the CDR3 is TGTGCCTGGAAAGGTATCCCTGGGGCCAACGTCCTGACTTTC. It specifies CAWKGIPGANVLTF.

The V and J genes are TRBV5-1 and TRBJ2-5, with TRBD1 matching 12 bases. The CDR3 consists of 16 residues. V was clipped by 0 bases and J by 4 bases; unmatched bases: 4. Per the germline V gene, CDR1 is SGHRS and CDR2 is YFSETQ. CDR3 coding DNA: TGCGCCAGCAGCTTGGAGGGACAGGGGGCTTCAGAGACCCAGTACTTC. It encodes CASSLEGQGASETQYF.

The CDR3 here is CASSEGTDTQYF. CDR3 sequence (DNA): TGTGCCAGCAGCGAGGGGACAGATACGCAGTATTTT. V is TRBV6-5 and J is TRBJ2-3; D possibly matches TRBD1 or TRBD2 (5 bases each). CDR3 length: 12 amino acids. V was shortened by 6 bases and J by 3 bases, with 7 bases between the two germline ends. CDR1 is MNHEY, CDR2 SVGAGI, per germline.

CDR3 protein: CASSSGTSEETQYF. In nucleotides, the CDR3 is TGTGCCAGCAGCTCAGGTACTAGCGAGGAGACCCAGTACTTC. The V gene is TRBV5-4, the J gene TRBJ2-5; 7 bases are shared with TRBD2. The CDR3 consists of 14 residues. Germline values: CDR1 SGHNT, CDR2 YYREEE (reference sequence). V lost 3 bases, J lost 5 bases, and 7 bases stayed unmatched.

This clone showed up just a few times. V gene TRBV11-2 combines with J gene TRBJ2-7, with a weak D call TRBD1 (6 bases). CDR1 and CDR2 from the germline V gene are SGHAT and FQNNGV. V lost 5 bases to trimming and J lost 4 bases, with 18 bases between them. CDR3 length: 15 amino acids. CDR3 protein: CASSPSGTSLYEQYF. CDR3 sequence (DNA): TGTGCCAGCAGCCCTTCCGGGACATCCCTATACGAGCAGTACTTC.

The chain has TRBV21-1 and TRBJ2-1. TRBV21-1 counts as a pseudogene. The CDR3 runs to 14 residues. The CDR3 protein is CASSKDDGYNEQFF. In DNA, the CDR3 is TGTGCCAGCAGCAAAGATGACGGATACAATGAGCAGTTCTTC.

The CDR3, as DNA: TGTGCCAGCAGCGCCGGGACTAGCGGGAGGGCGGGGGGCACAGATACGCAGTATTTT. Translating it yields CASSAGTSGRAGGTDTQYF. The rearrangement links TRBV3-1 (or the pseudogene TRBV3-2) to TRBJ2-3; 16 bases agree with TRBD2. V gave up 5 bases and J gave up 1 base; unmatched junction bases: 9. The CDR3 is 19 residues long. Germline V gives CDR1 LGHDT, CDR2 YNNKEL (reference sequence).

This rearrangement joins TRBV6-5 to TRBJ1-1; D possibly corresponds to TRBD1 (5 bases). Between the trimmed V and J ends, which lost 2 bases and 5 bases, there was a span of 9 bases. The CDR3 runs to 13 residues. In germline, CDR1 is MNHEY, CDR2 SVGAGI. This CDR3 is CASSYRQGTEAFF. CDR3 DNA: TGTGCCAGCAGTTACCGTCAGGGAACTGAAGCTTTCTTT.

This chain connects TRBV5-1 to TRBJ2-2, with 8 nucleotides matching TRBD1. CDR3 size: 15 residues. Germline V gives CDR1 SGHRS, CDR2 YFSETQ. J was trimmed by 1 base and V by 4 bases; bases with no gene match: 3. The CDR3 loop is CASSAGTGNTGELFF. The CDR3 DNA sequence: TGCGCCAGCAGCGCCGGGACAGGGAACACCGGGGAGCTGTTTTTT.

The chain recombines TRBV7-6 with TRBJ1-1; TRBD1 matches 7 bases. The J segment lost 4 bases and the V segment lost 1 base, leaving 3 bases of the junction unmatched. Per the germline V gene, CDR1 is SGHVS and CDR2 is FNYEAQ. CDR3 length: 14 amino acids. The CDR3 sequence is CASSLDRGGTEAFF. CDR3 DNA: TGTGCCAGCAGCTTAGACAGGGGTGGCACTGAAGCTTTCTTT.

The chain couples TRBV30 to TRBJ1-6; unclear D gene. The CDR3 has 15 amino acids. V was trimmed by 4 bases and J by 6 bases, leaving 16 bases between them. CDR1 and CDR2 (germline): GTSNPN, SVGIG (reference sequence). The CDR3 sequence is CAWTLSGAFNSPLHF. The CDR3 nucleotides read TGTGCCTGGACCCTTTCTGGCGCATTTAATTCACCCCTCCACTTT.

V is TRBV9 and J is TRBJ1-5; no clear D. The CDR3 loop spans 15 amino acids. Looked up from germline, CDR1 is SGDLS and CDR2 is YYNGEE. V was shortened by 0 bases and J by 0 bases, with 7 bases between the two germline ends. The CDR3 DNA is TGTGCCAGCAGCGTAGATGGCTTTAGCAATCAGCCCCAGCATTTT. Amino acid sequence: CASSVDGFSNQPQHF.

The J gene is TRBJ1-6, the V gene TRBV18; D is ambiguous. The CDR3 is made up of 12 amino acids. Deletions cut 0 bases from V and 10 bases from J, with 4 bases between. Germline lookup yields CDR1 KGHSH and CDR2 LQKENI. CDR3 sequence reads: CASSPPGSPLHF. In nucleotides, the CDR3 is TGTGCCAGCTCACCACCAGGGTCACCCCTCCACTTT.